This TCR beta chain was documented in a study of regulatory and conventional T cells in RAG deficiency. The data were produced by immunoSEQ multiplex PCR, yet TCRdb's version contains in-frame clones alone and is incomplete. The sample yields tens of thousands of clones, around 91% seen once. V shed 3 bases and J 5 bases; nucleotides not matched to a gene: 11. The length of the CDR3 is 16 residues. Germline CDR1 is LNHDA and CDR2 is SQIVND (reference sequence). These records were also assigned to another study, of regulatory T cells. Per that paper: The primer mix had 52 TRBV and 13 TRBJ primers.

This rearrangement joins TRBV19 to TRBJ2-7, with 9 bases that match TRBD1. This sequence was found in a human donor in good health. Sequenced: CD8+ T cells sorted from blood. The CDR3 here is CASSIHPGQGNDEQYF. The CDR3 DNA follows: TGTGCCAGTAGTATTCATCCAGGACAGGGGAACGACGAGCAGTACTTC.